Following are 21 T cell receptor beta chains from one sample sequenced in a study of T cell changes during pregnancy in multiple sclerosis. The data were produced by immunoSEQ multiplex PCR, yet TCRdb's version contains in-frame clones alone and is incomplete. Here the sample spans over 80,000 clones, around nine tenths being singletons. Material: peripheral blood, obtained in the second trimester of pregnancy. These receptors originate from a female donor in good health, enrolled as a control in a pregnancy study.

The chain has TRBV2 and TRBJ2-7, with D perhaps TRBD2 (6 bases). CDR1 SNHLY and CDR2 FYNNEI come from the germline V gene. CDR3 length: 12 residues. The V gene lost 8 bases and the J gene lost 3 bases, with 11 bases spanning the gap. Here the CDR3 DNA reads TGTGCCAGCCAGAGGAGGGACTACGAGCAGTACTTC. It translates to CASQRRDYEQYF.

J is TRBJ2-1 and V is TRBV28; D perhaps matches TRBD2 (6 bases). Trimming removed 5 bases at V and 9 bases at J, with 11 bases between. Germline V CDR1 and CDR2: MDHEN, SYDVKM. The CDR3 is 12 residues long. This CDR3 reads CASSVLGSEQFF. CDR3 nucleotides: TGTGCCAGCAGTGTTCTCGGGAGTGAGCAGTTCTTC.

The chain joins TRBV7-2 to TRBJ1-2, with TRBD1 identical over 7 bases. V lost 5 bases to trimming and J lost 4 bases; unmatched junction nucleotides: 7. Germline CDR1 is SGHTA and CDR2 is FQGNSA. The CDR3 has 14 residues. CDR3 DNA sequence: TGTGCCAGCAGCACTCGACAGGGCGTCTATGGCTACACCTTC. It yields the protein CASSTRQGVYGYTF.

The chain employs TRBV7-2 and TRBJ1-1; 9 bases are shared with TRBD1. Germline CDR1 is SGHTA and CDR2 is FQGNSA. The trim removed 5 bases at V and 4 bases at J, leaving 11 bases unmatched. CDR3 length: 16 amino acids. CDR3 amino acids: CASSAKTGGYITEAFF. For the CDR3, the DNA is TGTGCCAGCAGCGCAAAAACAGGGGGCTATATCACTGAAGCTTTCTTT. The entire variable domain, with the rest obtained from reference TRBV7-2 and TRBJ1-1, is as follows: GAGVSQSPSNKVTEKGKDVELRCDPISGHTALYWYRQSLGQGLEFLIYFQGNSAPDKSGLPSDRFSAERTGGSVSTLTIQRTQQEDSAVYLCASSAKTGGYITEAFFGQGTRLTVV.

The chain carries TRBV9 and TRBJ2-1; 10 bases line up with TRBD2. The V gene's germline CDR1 is SGDLS and CDR2 YYNGEE. Germline trimming cut 1 base from V and 7 bases from J; bases unmatched to any gene: 8. The CDR3 is 16 amino acids. CDR3 in amino acids: CASSVTGTSVKNEQFF. CDR3 nucleotides: TGTGCCAGCAGCGTAACCGGGACTAGCGTGAAGAATGAGCAGTTCTTC.

The chain employs TRBV4-1 and TRBJ2-2, with a weak D call TRBD2 (5 bases). Trimming cost V 4 bases and J 1 base, with 25 bases left between them. The CDR3 loop spans 20 amino acids. Per the germline V gene, CDR1 is MGHRA and CDR2 is YSYEKL. The CDR3 spells CASSLPSRALKNMNTGELFF. Here the CDR3 DNA reads TGCGCCAGCAGCCTACCCTCGAGGGCACTTAAGAACATGAACACCGGGGAGCTGTTTTTT.

The V gene is TRBV28, the J gene TRBJ2-7; 14 nucleotides align to TRBD2. This CDR3 spans 15 amino acids. CDR1 is MDHEN, CDR2 SYDVKM, per germline. V dropped 5 bases and J dropped 5; count of bases not matched to a gene: 5. CDR3 sequence (DNA): TGTGCCAGCAGTCTTGGGACTAGCGGGAGCCACGAGCAGTACTTC. The encoded protein is CASSLGTSGSHEQYF.

This clone was counted a single time. The chain joins TRBV6-6 to TRBJ1-6; D not certain. The CDR3 covers 14 residues. V lost 7 bases and J lost 5, with 12 bases in between. Germline V gene sequence: CDR1 MNHNY, CDR2 SVGAGI (reference sequence). The CDR3 reads CASTPRKHNSPLHF. Here the CDR3 DNA reads TGTGCCAGCACCCCTCGAAAGCATAATTCACCCCTCCACTTT.

As concerns this clone: A read error may produce the germline difference seen at one junction end. The chain's CDR3 is CASSLVGSQGERYF. The CDR3 bases are TGTGCCAGCAGCTTAGTAGGTTCCCAGGGTGAGCGGTACTTC. The V gene is TRBV7-9, the J gene TRBJ2-7; TRBD1 might be the D (5 bases). The CDR3 covers 14 residues. In germline, CDR1 is SEHNR, CDR2 FQNEAQ (reference sequence).

The chain combines TRBV7-8 with TRBJ2-7, with 10 bases lining up with TRBD1. V was clipped by 5 bases and J by 3 bases; unmatched bases: 7. The CDR3 is made up of 15 amino acids. Germline V lookup: CDR1 SGHVS, CDR2 FQNEAQ. CDR3 coding DNA: TGTGCCAGCAGCACTCCCGGACAGGGGGTCTACGAGCAGTACTTC. Translating it yields CASSTPGQGVYEQYF.

V gene TRBV6-6 combines with J gene TRBJ1-1; 7 bases line up with TRBD1. The CDR3 spans 16 residues. Germline assignment: CDR1 MNHNY and CDR2 SVGAGI (reference sequence). Losses at the gene ends were 5 bases for V and 1 base for J; bases not matched to a gene: 10. The CDR3 reads CASSPGGGVANTEAFF. Here the CDR3 DNA reads TGTGCCAGCAGTCCAGGGGGTGGGGTGGCGAACACTGAAGCTTTCTTT.

The CDR3 DNA sequence: TGTGCCAGCAGGCGGACTAGCATCCACGAGCAGTACTTC. This encodes CASRRTSIHEQYF. The rearrangement uses TRBV6-5 and TRBJ2-7; 8 bases map to TRBD2. Germline CDR1 MNHEY, CDR2 SVGAGI. Trimming cost V 6 bases and J 5 bases; bases outside gene matches: 6. There are 13 residues in the CDR3.

The chain uses TRBV15 and TRBJ1-2, with D possibly matching TRBD1 (6 bases). The CDR3 is 15 residues long. Trimming shortened V by 0 bases and J by 5 bases, and 13 bases separated the two germline ends. Germline V lookup: CDR1 LNHNV, CDR2 YYDKDF (reference sequence). This CDR3 is CATSRETGWGYGYTF. For the CDR3, the DNA is TGTGCCACCAGCAGAGAGACAGGATGGGGATATGGCTACACCTTC. Complete variable domain (other parts from reference TRBV15 and TRBJ1-2): DAMVIQNPRYQVTQFGKPVTLSCSQTLNHNVMYWYQQKSSQAPKLLFHYYDKDFNNEADTPDNFQSRRPNTSFCFLDIRSPGLGDTAMYLCATSRETGWGYGYTFGSGTRLTVV.

The CDR3 DNA is TGTGCCAGCAGCTCCCGACAGGGGGCCTCTGAAGCTTTCTTT. It is translated as CASSSRQGASEAFF. V gene TRBV5-4 combines with J gene TRBJ1-1; 10 bases fit TRBD1. The length of the CDR3 is 14 residues. CDR1 and CDR2 from the germline V gene are SGHNT and YYREEE (reference sequence). Trimming at V came to 3 bases and at J to 6 bases, leaving 5 bases not matched to a gene.

This sequence joins TRBV2 and TRBJ2-1, with 12 bases aligning to TRBD2. The CDR3 runs to 16 residues. The germline V gene has CDR1 SNHLY and CDR2 FYNNEI. Trimming removed 2 bases from V and 6 bases from J; junction bases left unmatched: 5. CDR3 DNA sequence: TGTGCCAGCAGTGAAATACTAGCGGGAGGTAGCAATGAGCAGTTCTTC. This codes for CASSEILAGGSNEQFF.

The chain has TRBV5-1 and TRBJ1-4, with D tentatively TRBD1 (5 bases). The V and J ends lost 4 bases and 8 bases respectively, with 15 bases between them. The length of the CDR3 is 14 residues. Germline lookup yields CDR1 SGHRS and CDR2 YFSETQ. This CDR3 is CASSAGPRKEKLFF. The DNA for the CDR3 is TGCGCCAGCAGCGCGGGACCAAGGAAGGAAAAACTGTTTTTT.

The chain carries TRBV15 and TRBJ1-1; no firm D call. The germline V and J ends were trimmed by 1 base and 8 bases, with 14 bases remaining between them. CDR1 and CDR2 from the germline V gene are LNHNV and YYDKDF (reference sequence). This CDR3 has 14 amino acids. CDR3 bases: TGTGCCACCAGCAGAGTAGCGGCGTGGGGAGAAGCTTTCTTT. Residues: CATSRVAAWGEAFF.

This chain connects TRBV5-6 to TRBJ2-4, with 8 bases matching TRBD1. Losses at the gene ends were 1 base for V and 9 bases for J; bases not matched to a gene: 9. This CDR3 is built from 15 residues. The germline CDR1 and CDR2 sequences are SGHDT and YYEEEE. CDR3: CASSLLGQGRGIQYF. The CDR3 nucleotides read TGTGCCAGCAGCTTGTTAGGACAGGGTCGAGGCATTCAGTACTTC.

The gene calls are TRBV6-5 and TRBJ1-2, with no clear D. The CDR3 runs to 15 residues. Trimming removed 4 bases at V and 2 bases at J, with 14 bases between. Germline CDR1 is MNHEY and CDR2 is SVGAGI. The CDR3: CASSSPGEVNYGYTF. The CDR3 coding sequence is TGTGCCAGCAGTTCCCCCGGGGAGGTAAACTATGGCTACACCTTC.

The chain links TRBV21-1 to TRBJ1-5; the table assigns TRBD1, which was not confirmed against the DNA. TRBV21-1 is listed as a pseudogene. The CDR3 is 15 amino acids. The CDR3 DNA reads TGTGCCAGCAGCAACAGACAGGGGCAGGGTCAGCCCCAGCATTTT. This gives the protein CASSNRQGQGQPQHF.

This chain connects TRBV4-1 to TRBJ1-3, with D possibly TRBD1 on 6 matching bases. V lost 0 bases and J 4 bases, leaving 16 bases between the germline ends. Germline-derived CDR1 and CDR2 are MGHRA and YSYEKL. The CDR3 covers 17 residues. The CDR3 nucleotides are TGCGCCAGCAGCCAAGATTTGGGGGCCTCGTGGGGAAACACCATATATTTT. It codes for CASSQDLGASWGNTIYF.